Below are 17 T cell receptor beta chains sequenced from a single sample in a study of spatial heterogeneity in lung cancer. Study-wide results and caveats: Counts of expanded intratumoral alpha and beta TCRs tracked tumor mutation counts.

TCRdb called the 5' RACE reads again in MiXCR, with one record for every CDR3 protein. The sample contains around 9,000 distinct CDR3 sequences, 6% to 6.5% of which appear only once. Their antigen targets remain unknown. Time point noted: sample taken at primary tumor resection. The specimen comprised lung tumor tissue, sampled at surgery. Receptors were obtained from a male donor with early-stage non-small cell lung cancer.

Ten or more counts support this clonotype. The V gene is TRBV3-1, the J gene TRBJ2-3; no reliable D call. Trimming stripped 1 base from V and 6 bases from J, with 5 bases between. Germline CDR1 reads LGHDT; CDR2 reads YNNKEL (reference sequence). The CDR3 loop spans 12 amino acids. This CDR3 is CASSQGTDTQYF. For the CDR3, the DNA is TGTGCCAGCAGCCAAGGTACGGATACGCAGTATTTT.

This clonotype was counted at least ten times. The chain carries TRBV12-3 or TRBV12-4 and TRBJ1-3, with 10 bases identical to TRBD1. This CDR3 contains 16 residues. The V segment lost 6 bases and the J segment 2 bases; nucleotides outside the gene matches: 7. This CDR3 reads CASRPPGQGTGNTIYF. In nucleotides, the CDR3 is TGTGCCAGCAGACCTCCGGGACAGGGGACTGGAAACACCATATATTTT.

This clonotype came up many times. The V and J genes are TRBV28 and TRBJ2-5; TRBD2 is a possible D gene (6 bases). Germline V gives CDR1 MDHEN, CDR2 SYDVKM. The ends were cut back, 3 bases at V and 0 bases at J, with 11 bases in the middle. This CDR3 has 15 amino acids. For the CDR3, the DNA is TGTGCCAGCAGTTTCCCGGGACTGTACCAAGAGACCCAGTACTTC. It encodes CASSFPGLYQETQYF.

This clonotype has at least ten counts. The gene calls are TRBV10-3 and TRBJ1-2, with D unresolved. Trimming took 6 bases from V and 4 from J, leaving 6 bases between them. CDR3 length equals 11 residues. CDR1 and CDR2 from the germline V gene are ENHRY and SYGVKD. CDR3 sequence reads: CAIRRSYGYTF. The CDR3 DNA follows: TGTGCCATCAGAAGATCCTATGGCTACACCTTC.

The table lists this clonotype with many counts. The rearrangement uses TRBV6-6 and TRBJ2-7; D tentatively fits TRBD1 or TRBD2 (5 bases each). CDR3 length equals 14 residues. Trimming left V 1 base short and J 4 bases short, with 11 bases between. CDR1 and CDR2 (germline): MNHNY, SVGAGI (reference sequence). CDR3 nucleotide sequence: TGTGCCAGCAGTTACTACAGAGAGGGGTACGAGCAGTACTTC. It specifies CASSYYREGYEQYF.

This clonotype was seen ten or more times. The chain couples TRBV6-2 or TRBV6-3 to TRBJ1-6, with 7 bases matching TRBD1. Germline V lookup: CDR1 MNHEY, CDR2 SVGEGT. After removal of 7 bases from V and 7 bases from J, the junction contained 4 bases not matched to a gene. CDR3 length equals 13 residues. CDR3 sequence (DNA): TGTGCCAGCAACAGGGGTGGGAATTCACCCCTCCACTTT. Protein: CASNRGGNSPLHF.

The J gene is TRBJ2-7, the V gene TRBV19, with 9 nucleotides matching TRBD2. The CDR3 is 15 amino acids. Germline V gene data show CDR1 as LNHDA and CDR2 as SQIVND (reference sequence). V trimming: 2 bases; J trimming: 2 bases; junction bases outside the gene matches: 4. CDR3 loop: CASSIRSGGTYEQYF. In DNA form, the CDR3 reads TGTGCCAGTAGTATAAGAAGCGGGGGGACCTACGAGCAGTACTTC.

At least ten counts were recorded for this clonotype. The V call is TRBV5-6, the J call TRBJ2-7; perhaps TRBD1 as D (6 bases). Germline lookup yields CDR1 SGHDT and CDR2 YYEEEE. The CDR3 length is 11 residues. Trimming left V 8 bases short and J 3 bases short, with 9 bases between. Here the CDR3 reads CASTGIYEQYF. CDR3 in DNA: TGTGCCAGTACAGGGATCTACGAGCAGTACTTC.

This clonotype was seen ten or more times. The V gene is TRBV5-4, the J gene TRBJ2-7; 13 bases agree with TRBD2. V lost 0 bases, J lost 7 bases, and 1 base stayed unmatched. The CDR3 loop spans 14 amino acids. Germline CDR1 reads SGHNT; CDR2 reads YYREEE (reference sequence). The DNA of the CDR3 is TGTGCCAGCAGCTTGGTGGGACTAGCGGGGGAGCAGTACTTC. It encodes CASSLVGLAGEQYF.

This clonotype showed up just a few times. J is TRBJ2-1 and V is TRBV27; D ambiguous. V was shortened by 3 bases and J by 3 bases, with 3 bases between the two germline ends. Germline CDR1 and CDR2: MNHEY and SMNVEV (reference sequence). The CDR3 consists of 12 residues. The CDR3 sequence: CASSLGYNEQFF. CDR3 in DNA: TGTGCCAGCAGTTTGGGCTACAATGAGCAGTTCTTC.

At least ten counts were recorded for this clonotype. The chain uses TRBV7-3 and TRBJ2-6, with 10 positions matching TRBD1. This CDR3 has 18 amino acids. From germline, CDR1 is SGHTA and CDR2 FQGTGA. V was clipped by 4 bases and J by 4 bases; unmatched bases: 10. DNA of the CDR3: TGTGCCAGCAGCTCTACCGGGACAGGGGTTTCAGGGGCCAACGTCCTGACTTTC. Translated: CASSSTGTGVSGANVLTF. Using reference TRBV7-3 and TRBJ2-6 for the parts outside the CDR3, the full variable domain is GAGVSQTPSNKVTEKGKYVELRCDPISGHTALYWYRQSLGQGPEFLIYFQGTGAADDSGLPNDRFFAVRPEGSVSTLKIQRTERGDSAVYLCASSSTGTGVSGANVLTFGAGSRLTVL.

This chain links TRBV5-6 with TRBJ1-2; 12 bases agree with TRBD1. The CDR3 is 15 residues long. CDR1 is SGHDT and CDR2 is YYEEEE in the germline V gene. V was clipped by 5 bases and J by 4 bases; unmatched bases: 6. DNA of the CDR3: TGTGCCAGCAGTTTCGGGACAGGGGGCCGCTATGGCTACACCTTC. This translates into CASSFGTGGRYGYTF.

By share, this clonotype ranks as medium-sized (0.01 to 0.1%). The J gene is TRBJ1-2, the V gene TRBV9; 9 bases line up with TRBD1. Germline V CDR1 and CDR2: SGDLS, YYNGEE. This CDR3 is built from 19 residues. J lost 6 bases, V lost 4 bases, and 22 bases had no gene match. This CDR3 reads CASSPSVLGRGTGPNGYTF. The CDR3 coding sequence is TGTGCCAGCAGCCCTAGTGTCCTGGGGCGCGGGACAGGGCCGAATGGCTACACCTTC.

In this sample, this clonotype turned up many times. The gene calls are TRBV20-1 and TRBJ1-6; D is perhaps TRBD1 (6 bases). Trimming removed 3 bases from V and 7 bases from J, with 19 bases in between. CDR1 is DFQATT, CDR2 SNEGSKA, per germline (reference sequence). The CDR3 sequence is 16 residues long. The CDR3 nucleotides read TGCAGTGCTAGGGGGGGGGAGACAGGCAAGAATTCACCCCTCCACTTT. Residues: CSARGGETGKNSPLHF.

This clonotype came up many times. J is TRBJ2-3 and V is TRBV4-3; D perhaps matches TRBD2 (5 bases). The CDR3 extends over 18 amino acids. Trimming took 1 base from V and 0 from J, leaving 17 bases between them. Germline V gene lookup returns CDR1 LGHNA and CDR2 YSLEER. CDR3 bases: TGCGCCAGCAGCCAAGGGTCGAGGGCACCTTCTAGCACAGATACGCAGTATTTT. Translating it yields CASSQGSRAPSSTDTQYF.

This clonotype was observed at least ten times. V and J are TRBV6-1 and TRBJ1-4, with 9 bases fitting TRBD1. The CDR3 spans 13 residues. Trimming removed 6 bases from V and 8 bases from J; junction bases left unmatched: 4. Looked up from germline, CDR1 is MNHNS and CDR2 is SASEGT. The CDR3 coding sequence is TGTGCCAGCAGGGACAGGGGAGGGGAAAAACTGTTTTTT. This encodes CASRDRGGEKLFF.

Sample share makes this clonotype medium-sized. The chain combines TRBV5-1 with TRBJ1-5, with TRBD1 matching over 9 bases. V shed 0 bases and J 5 bases; nucleotides not matched to a gene: 0. CDR1 is SGHRS, CDR2 YFSETQ, per germline. The length of the CDR3 is 14 residues. DNA for the CDR3: TGCGCCAGCAGCTTGGGGGACAGGGATCAGCCCCAGCATTTT. Translation: CASSLGDRDQPQHF.